This T cell receptor beta chain was sequenced in a study of shared clonotypes between healthy human individuals. The V gene lost 5 bases and the J gene lost 3 bases, with 17 bases spanning the gap. The CDR3 is made up of 15 amino acids. The germline gives CDR1 WNHNN, CDR2 SYGVQD (reference sequence). Findings and caveats of the study: Clonotype sharing among donors was thought likely to change with sequencing depth. Non-shared clonotypes had lower generation probabilities than clonotypes shared by all four sorted-subset donors.

Remarks on this clone: What it binds is unknown.

How the authors handled the data: Junction-only sequences without quality scores were provided by ImmunoSEQ, so filtering was different. Repertoires were generated with immunoSEQ multiplex PCR, while TCRdb's copy carries only in-frame clones and drops some. Clone size and V and J calls were adopted from that table, with D and trimming inferred from the DNA. This repertoire shows 800,000 or so clones, approximately 97% found once; its top ten account for about 0.25%. Positive CCR7 selection of CD45RO-negative cells yielded the naive CD8 cells, and terminally differentiated effector memory CD45RA+ cells were excluded. Nashville, Tennessee was home to all donors, who were Caucasian adults.

This chain uses TRBV10-1 with TRBJ2-7; D ambiguous. This TCR came from a man aged 25-45 years in good health. The specimen sequenced was naive CD8+ T cells sorted from blood. CDR3 DNA sequence: TGCGCCAGCAGTTCGGACGGAGTCTCTATCTACGAGCAGTACTTC. Protein product: CASSSDGVSIYEQYF.